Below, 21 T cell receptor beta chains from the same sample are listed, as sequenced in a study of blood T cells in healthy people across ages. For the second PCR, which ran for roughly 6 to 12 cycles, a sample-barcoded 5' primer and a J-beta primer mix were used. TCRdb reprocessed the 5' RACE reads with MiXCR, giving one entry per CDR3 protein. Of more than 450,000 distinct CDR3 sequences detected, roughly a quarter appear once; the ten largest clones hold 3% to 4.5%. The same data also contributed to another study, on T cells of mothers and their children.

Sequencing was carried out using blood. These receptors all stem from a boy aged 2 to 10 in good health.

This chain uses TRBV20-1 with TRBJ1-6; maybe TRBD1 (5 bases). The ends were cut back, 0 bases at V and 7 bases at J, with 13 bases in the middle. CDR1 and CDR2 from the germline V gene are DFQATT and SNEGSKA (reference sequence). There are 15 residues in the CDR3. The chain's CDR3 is CSARDPSGHNSPLHF. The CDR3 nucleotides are TGCAGTGCTAGAGATCCGTCAGGGCACAATTCACCCCTCCACTTT.

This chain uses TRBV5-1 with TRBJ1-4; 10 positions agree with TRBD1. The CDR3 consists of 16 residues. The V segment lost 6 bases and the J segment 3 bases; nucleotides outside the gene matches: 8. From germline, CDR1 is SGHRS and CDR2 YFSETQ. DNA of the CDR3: TGCGCCAGCACGGGACAGGGGCTTTATCCTAATGAAAAACTGTTTTTT. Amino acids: CASTGQGLYPNEKLFF.

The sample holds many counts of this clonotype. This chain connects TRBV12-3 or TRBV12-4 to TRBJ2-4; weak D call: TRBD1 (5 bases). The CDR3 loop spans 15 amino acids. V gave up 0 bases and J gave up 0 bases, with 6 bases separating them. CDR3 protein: CASSLAGLAKNIQYF. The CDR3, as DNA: TGTGCCAGCAGTTTAGCGGGGCTAGCCAAAAACATTCAGTACTTC.

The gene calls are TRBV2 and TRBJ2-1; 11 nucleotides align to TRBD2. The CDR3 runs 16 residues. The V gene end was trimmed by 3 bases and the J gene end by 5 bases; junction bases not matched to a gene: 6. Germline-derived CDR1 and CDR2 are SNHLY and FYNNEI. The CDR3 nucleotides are TGTGCCAGCAGTGAGGTAGCGGGGGGGCCGGACAATGAGCAGTTCTTC. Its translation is CASSEVAGGPDNEQFF.

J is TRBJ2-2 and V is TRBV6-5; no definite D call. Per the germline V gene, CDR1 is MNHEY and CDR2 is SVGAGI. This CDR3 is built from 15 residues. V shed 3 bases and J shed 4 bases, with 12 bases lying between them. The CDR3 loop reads CASSYPGLGTGELFF. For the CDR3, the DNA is TGTGCCAGCAGTTATCCTGGATTGGGCACCGGGGAGCTGTTTTTT.

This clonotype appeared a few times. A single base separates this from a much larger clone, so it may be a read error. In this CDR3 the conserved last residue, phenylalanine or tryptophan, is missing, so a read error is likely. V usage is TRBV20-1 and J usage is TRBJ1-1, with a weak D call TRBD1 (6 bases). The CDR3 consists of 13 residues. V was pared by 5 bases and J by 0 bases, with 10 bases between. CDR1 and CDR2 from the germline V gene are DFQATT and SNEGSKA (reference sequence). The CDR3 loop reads CSAGQTMNTEAFL. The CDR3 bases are TGCAGTGCTGGACAGACCATGAACACTGAAGCTTTCCTT.

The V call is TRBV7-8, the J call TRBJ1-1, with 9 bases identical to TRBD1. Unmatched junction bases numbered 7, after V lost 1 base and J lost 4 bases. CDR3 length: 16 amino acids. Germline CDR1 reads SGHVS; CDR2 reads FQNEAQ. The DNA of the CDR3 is TGTGCCAGCAGCTTAGTCAACAGGGGGCTTGCCACTGAAGCTTTCTTT. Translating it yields CASSLVNRGLATEAFF.

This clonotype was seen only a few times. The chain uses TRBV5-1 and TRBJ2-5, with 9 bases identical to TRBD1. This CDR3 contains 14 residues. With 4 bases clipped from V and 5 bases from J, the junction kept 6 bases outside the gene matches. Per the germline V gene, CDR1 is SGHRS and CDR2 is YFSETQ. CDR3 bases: TGCGCCAGCAGCCCAAACAGGGGGCAGGAGACCCAGTACTTC. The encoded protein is CASSPNRGQETQYF.

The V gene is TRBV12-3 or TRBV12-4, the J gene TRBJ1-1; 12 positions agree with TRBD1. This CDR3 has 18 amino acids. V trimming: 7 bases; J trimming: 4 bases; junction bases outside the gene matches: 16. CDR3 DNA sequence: TGTGCCAGCAAGGACCGGGACAGGGGGCTCCAACCCACCACTGAAGCTTTCTTT. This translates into CASKDRDRGLQPTTEAFF.

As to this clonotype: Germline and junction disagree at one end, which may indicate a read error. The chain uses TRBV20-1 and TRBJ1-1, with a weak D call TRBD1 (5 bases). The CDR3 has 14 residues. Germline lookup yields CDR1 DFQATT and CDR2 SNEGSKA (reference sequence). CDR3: CSASPGRHNTETFF. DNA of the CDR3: TGCAGTGCTAGCCCAGGGAGGCATAACACTGAAACTTTCTTT.

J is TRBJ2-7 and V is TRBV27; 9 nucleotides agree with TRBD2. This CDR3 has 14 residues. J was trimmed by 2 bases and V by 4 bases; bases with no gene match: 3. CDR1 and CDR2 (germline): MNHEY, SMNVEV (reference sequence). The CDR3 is CASSWASGAYEQYF. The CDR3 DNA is TGTGCCAGCAGTTGGGCTAGCGGGGCCTACGAGCAGTACTTC.

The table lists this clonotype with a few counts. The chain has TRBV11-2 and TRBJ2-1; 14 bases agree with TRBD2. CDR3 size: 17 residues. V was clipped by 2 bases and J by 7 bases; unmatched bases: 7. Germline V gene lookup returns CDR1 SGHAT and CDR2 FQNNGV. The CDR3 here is CASSLLPGLAGVNEQFF. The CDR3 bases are TGTGCCAGCAGCTTACTACCGGGACTAGCGGGAGTAAATGAGCAGTTCTTC.

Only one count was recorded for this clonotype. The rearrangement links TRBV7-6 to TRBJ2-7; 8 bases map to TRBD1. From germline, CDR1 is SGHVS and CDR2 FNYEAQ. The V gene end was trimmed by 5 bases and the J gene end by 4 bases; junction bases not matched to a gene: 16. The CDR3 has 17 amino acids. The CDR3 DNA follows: TGTGCCAGCAGCCTGTTCCGAGGAGGACAGGGAAGGTACGAGCAGTACTTC. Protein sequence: CASSLFRGGQGRYEQYF.

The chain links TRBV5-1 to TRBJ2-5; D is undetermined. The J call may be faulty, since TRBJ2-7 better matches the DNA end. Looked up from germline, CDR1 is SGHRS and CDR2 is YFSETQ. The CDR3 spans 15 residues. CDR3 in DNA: TGCGCCAGCAGCCCGTCGGGCCCTGCGGCCTACGAGCAGTACTTC. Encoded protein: CASSPSGPAAYEQYF.

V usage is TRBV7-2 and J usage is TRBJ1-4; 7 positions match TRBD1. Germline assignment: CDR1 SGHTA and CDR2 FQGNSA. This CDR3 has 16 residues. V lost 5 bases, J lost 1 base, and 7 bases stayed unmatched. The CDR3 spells CASSEFPGGTNEKLFF. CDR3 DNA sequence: TGTGCCAGCAGCGAATTCCCAGGGGGAACTAATGAAAAACTGTTTTTT.

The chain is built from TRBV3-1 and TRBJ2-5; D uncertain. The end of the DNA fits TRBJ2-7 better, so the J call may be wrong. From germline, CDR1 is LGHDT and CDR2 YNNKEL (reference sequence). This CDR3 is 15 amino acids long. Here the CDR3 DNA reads TGTGCCAGCAGCCAAATTAGGGTCGAGGCCCACGAGCAGTACTTC. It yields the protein CASSQIRVEAHEQYF.

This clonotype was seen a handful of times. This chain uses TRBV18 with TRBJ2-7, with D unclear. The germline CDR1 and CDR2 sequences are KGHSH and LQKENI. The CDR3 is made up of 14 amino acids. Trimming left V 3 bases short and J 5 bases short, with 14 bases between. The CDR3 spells CASSPRTQSHEQYF. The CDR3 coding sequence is TGTGCCAGCTCACCTAGGACGCAGTCCCACGAGCAGTACTTC.

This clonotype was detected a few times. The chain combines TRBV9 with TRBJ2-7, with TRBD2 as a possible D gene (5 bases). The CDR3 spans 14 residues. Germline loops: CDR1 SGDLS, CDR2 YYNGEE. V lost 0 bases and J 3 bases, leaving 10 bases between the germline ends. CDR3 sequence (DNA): TGTGCCAGCAGCGTAGGTGGACTTCTCTACGAGCAGTACTTC. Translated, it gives CASSVGGLLYEQYF.

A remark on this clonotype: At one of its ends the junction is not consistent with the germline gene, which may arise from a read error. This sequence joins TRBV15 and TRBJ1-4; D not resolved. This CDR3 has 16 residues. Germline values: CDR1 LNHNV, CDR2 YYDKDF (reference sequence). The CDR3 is CATSRDYVPAIEELFF. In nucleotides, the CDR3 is TGTGCCACCAGCAGAGATTACGTTCCAGCTATTGAAGAACTGTTTTTT.

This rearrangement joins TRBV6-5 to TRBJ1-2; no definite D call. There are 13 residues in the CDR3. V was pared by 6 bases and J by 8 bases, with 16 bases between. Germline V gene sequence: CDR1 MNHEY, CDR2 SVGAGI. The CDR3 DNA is TGTGCCAGCAGCCGGGAAGAGAGCCACGGCTACACCTTC. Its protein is CASSREESHGYTF.

CDR3 bases: TGCAGTGCTAGTTTGCGGGGAGAAGAGACCCAGTACTTC. It is translated as CSASLRGEETQYF. V usage is TRBV20-1 and J usage is TRBJ2-5, with D possibly being TRBD2 (6 bases). V lost 3 bases, J lost 3 bases, and 11 bases lay in between. The CDR3 spans 13 residues. CDR1 DFQATT and CDR2 SNEGSKA come from the germline V gene (reference sequence).